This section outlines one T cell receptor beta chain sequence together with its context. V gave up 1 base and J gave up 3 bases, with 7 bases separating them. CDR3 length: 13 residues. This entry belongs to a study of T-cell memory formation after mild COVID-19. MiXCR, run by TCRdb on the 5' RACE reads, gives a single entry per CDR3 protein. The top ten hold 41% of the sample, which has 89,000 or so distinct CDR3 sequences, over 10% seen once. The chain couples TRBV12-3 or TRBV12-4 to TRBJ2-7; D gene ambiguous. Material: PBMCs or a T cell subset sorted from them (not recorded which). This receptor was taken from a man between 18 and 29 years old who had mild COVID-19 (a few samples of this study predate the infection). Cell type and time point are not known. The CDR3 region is CASSLGRIYEQYV. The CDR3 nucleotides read TGTGCCAGCAGTTTAGGCAGGATCTACGAGCAGTACGTC.